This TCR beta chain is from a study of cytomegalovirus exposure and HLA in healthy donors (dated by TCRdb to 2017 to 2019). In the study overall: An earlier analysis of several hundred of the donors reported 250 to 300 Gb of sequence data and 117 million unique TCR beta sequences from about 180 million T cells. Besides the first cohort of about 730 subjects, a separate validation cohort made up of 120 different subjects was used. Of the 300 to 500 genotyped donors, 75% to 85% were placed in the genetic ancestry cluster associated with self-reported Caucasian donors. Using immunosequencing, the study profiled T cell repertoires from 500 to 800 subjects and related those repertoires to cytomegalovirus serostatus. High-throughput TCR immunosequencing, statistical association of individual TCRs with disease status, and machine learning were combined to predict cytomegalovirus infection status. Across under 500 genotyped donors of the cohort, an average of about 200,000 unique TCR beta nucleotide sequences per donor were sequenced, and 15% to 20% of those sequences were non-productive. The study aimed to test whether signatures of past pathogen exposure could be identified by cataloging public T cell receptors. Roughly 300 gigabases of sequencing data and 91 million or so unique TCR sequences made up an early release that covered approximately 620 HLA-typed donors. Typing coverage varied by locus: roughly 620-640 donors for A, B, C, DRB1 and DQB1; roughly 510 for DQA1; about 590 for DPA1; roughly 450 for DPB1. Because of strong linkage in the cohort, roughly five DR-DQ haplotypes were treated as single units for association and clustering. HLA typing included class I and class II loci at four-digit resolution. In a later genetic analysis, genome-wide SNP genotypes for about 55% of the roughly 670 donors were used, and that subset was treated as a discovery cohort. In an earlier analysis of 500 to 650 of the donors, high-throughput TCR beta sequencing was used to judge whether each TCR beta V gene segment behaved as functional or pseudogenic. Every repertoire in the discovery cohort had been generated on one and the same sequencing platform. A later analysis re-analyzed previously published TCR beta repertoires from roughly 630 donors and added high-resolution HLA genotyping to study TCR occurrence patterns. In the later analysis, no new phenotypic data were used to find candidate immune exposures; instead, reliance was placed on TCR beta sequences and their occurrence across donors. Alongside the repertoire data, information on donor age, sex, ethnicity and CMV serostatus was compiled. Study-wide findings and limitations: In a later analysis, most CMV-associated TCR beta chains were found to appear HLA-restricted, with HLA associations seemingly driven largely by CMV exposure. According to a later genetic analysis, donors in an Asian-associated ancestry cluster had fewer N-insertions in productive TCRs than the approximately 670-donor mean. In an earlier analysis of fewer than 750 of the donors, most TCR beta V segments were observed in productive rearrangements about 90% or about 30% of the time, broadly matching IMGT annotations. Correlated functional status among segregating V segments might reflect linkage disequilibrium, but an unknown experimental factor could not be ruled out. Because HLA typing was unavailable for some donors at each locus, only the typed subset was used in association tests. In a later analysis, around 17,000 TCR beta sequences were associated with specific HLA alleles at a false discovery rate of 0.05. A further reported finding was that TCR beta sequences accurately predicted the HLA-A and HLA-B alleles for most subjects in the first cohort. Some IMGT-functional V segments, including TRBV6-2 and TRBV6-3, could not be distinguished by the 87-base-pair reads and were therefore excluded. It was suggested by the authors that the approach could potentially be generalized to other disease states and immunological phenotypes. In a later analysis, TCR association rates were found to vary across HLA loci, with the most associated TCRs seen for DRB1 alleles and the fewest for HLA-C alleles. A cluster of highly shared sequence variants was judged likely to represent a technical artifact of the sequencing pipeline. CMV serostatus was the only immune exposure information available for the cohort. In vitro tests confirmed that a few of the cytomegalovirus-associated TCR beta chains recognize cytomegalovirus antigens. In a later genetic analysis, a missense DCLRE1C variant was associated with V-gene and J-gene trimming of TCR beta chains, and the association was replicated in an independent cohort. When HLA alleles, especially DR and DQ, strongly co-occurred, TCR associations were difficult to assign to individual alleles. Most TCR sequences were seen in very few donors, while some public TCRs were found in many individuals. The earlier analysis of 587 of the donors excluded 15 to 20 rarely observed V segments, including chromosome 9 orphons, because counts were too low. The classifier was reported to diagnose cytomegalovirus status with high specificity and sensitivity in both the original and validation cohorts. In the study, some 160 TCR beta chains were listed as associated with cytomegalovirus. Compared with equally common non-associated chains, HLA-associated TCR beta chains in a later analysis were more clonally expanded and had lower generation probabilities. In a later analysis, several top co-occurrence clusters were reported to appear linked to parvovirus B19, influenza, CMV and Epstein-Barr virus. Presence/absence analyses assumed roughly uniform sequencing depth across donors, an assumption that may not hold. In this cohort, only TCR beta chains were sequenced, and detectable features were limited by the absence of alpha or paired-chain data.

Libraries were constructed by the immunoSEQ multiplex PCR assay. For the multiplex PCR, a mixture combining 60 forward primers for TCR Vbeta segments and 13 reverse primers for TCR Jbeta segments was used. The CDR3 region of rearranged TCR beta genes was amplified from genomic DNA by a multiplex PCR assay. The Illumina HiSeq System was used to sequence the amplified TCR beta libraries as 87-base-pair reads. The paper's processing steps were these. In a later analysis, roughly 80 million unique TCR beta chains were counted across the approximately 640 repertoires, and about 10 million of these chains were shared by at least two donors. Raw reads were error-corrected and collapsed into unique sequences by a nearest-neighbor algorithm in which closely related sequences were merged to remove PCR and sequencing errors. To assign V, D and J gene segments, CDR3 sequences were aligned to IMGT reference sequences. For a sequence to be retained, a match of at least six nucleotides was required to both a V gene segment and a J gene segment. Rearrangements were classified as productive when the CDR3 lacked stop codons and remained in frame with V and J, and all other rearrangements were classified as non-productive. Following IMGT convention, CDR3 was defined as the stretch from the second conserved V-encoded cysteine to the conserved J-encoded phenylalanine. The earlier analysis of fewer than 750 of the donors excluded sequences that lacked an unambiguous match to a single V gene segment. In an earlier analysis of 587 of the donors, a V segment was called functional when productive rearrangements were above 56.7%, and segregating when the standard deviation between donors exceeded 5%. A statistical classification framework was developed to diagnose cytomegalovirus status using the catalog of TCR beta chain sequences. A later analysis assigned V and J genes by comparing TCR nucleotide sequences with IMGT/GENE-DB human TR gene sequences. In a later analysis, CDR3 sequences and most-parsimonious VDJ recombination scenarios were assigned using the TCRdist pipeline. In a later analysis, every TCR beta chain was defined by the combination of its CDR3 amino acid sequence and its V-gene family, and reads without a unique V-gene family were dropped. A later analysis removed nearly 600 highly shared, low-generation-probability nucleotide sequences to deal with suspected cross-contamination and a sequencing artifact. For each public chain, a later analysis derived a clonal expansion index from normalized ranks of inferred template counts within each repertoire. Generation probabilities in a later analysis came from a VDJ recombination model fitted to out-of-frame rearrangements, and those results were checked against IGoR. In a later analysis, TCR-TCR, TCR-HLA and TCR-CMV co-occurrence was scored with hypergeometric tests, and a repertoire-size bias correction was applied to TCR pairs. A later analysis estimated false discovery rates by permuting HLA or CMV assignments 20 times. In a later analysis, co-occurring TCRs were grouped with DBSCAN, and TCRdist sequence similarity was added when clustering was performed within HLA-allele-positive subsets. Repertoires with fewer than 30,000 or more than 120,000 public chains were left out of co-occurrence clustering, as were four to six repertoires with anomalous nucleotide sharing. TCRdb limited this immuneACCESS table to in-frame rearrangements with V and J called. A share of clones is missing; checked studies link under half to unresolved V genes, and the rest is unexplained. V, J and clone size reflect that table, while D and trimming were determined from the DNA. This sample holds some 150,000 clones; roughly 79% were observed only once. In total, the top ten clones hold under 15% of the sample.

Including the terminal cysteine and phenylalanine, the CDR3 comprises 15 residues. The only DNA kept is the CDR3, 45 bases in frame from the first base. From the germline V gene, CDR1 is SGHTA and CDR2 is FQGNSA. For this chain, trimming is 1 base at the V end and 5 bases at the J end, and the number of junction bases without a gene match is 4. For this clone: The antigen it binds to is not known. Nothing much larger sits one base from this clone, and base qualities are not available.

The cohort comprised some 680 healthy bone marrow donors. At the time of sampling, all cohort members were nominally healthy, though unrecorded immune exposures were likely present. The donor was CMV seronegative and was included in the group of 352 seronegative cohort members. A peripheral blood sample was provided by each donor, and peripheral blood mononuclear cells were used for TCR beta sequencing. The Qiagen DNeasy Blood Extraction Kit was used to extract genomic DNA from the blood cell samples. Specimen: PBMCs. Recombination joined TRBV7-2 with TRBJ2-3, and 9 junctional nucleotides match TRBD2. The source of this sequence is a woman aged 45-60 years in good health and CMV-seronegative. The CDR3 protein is CASSLVAGVGDTQYF. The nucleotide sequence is TGTGCCAGCAGCTTAGTAGCGGGAGTGGGAGATACGCAGTATTTT. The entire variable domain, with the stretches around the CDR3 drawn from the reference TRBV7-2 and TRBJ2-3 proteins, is GAGVSQSPSNKVTEKGKDVELRCDPISGHTALYWYRQSLGQGLEFLIYFQGNSAPDKSGLPSDRFSAERTGGSVSTLTIQRTQQEDSAVYLCASSLVAGVGDTQYFGPGTRLTVL.